This T cell receptor (beta chain) derives from a study of CD8+ T cells in alopecia areata. Overall study context: Patients in the treated group were given tofacitinib by mouth, 5 to 10 mg twice a day. Study results and limitations: Scalp repertoires also include resident alphabeta T cells from normal skin. Clonality was higher in lesional than normal scalp, especially in alopecia totalis/universalis.

Turning to this clone: As yet, its antigen is unknown.

It was cDNA, reverse transcribed from extracted RNA, that served as the sequencing template. The assay was immunoSEQ multiplex PCR, and TCRdb's table has in-frame clones only and misses some. The sample holds around 200,000 clones; roughly 60% are singletons and the top ten take 1.5% to 2%. Trimming took off 4 bases at V and 9 bases at J, with 17 bases between the two ends. The CDR3 runs to 14 residues. From germline, CDR1 is SGHRS and CDR2 YFSETQ. The sequences come from CD4+ T cells sorted from blood, collected at week 0. V gene TRBV5-1 combines with J gene TRBJ2-1; D unresolved. The source is a human donor with alopecia areata. The DNA for the CDR3 is TGCGCCAGCAGCGGACCGCCTGGAGAAAGTGAGCAGTTCTTC. Translated, it gives CASSGPPGESEQFF.